The clone carrying this T cell receptor beta chain was seen only once. Its antigen is not known. The data were obtained in a study of T cell repertoires in cytomegalovirus infection. Study summary: As its CMV epitopes, the study selected recently identified HLA-C-restricted and well-studied HLA-B-restricted targets. Indications came from public TCR beta signatures; they pointed to CMV infection and to a matching HLA type. Study-wide findings and caveats: Cumulated frequencies of public TCR beta families served to identify carriers of CMV plus the relevant HLA.

The trim removed 0 bases at V and 8 bases at J, leaving 4 bases unmatched. Germline values: CDR1 MGHRA, CDR2 YSYEKL. This CDR3 is 14 amino acids long. MiXCR, applied by TCRdb to the reads, yields one record per CDR3 protein. There are 900,000 to 950,000 distinct CDR3 sequences in the sample; around 31% occur only once, and roughly 13% lies in the top ten. V usage is TRBV4-1 and J usage is TRBJ2-1; 7 bases match TRBD2. The sample in question was cultured CD8+ T cells from PBMCs, obtained from culture after CMV antigen stimulation. The sequence was collected from a human donor in good health (CMV status not recorded). Some clones in this sample may be carry-over from other donors' samples. CDR3 DNA sequence: TGCGCCAGCAGCCAAGATGTCACTAGCGATGAGCAGTTCTTC. It translates to CASSQDVTSDEQFF.